These 22 T cell receptor beta chains came from one sample sequenced in a study of technical replicates of blood from a few donors. Sequencing used immunoSEQ multiplex PCR; TCRdb keeps in-frame clones, though not all of them. This table has approximately 53,000 clones, around 96% appearing once. Sequencing used T cells isolated from PBMCs. All receptors derive from a human donor in good health.

This sequence joins TRBV5-4 and TRBJ1-2; 7 bases fit TRBD1. J lost 3 bases, V lost 5 bases, and 10 bases had no gene match. Germline values: CDR1 SGHNT, CDR2 YYREEE (reference sequence). The CDR3 is 15 amino acids. CDR3 sequence: CASSRRGLSHYGYTF. CDR3 DNA sequence: TGTGCCAGCAGTCGAAGGGGGCTCTCTCACTATGGCTACACCTTC.

The chain combines TRBV4-3 with TRBJ1-3, with D perhaps TRBD1 (5 bases). Germline assignment: CDR1 LGHNA and CDR2 YSLEER. The CDR3 extends over 15 amino acids. With 0 bases removed from V and 8 bases from J, the gap between germline ends came to 14 bases. The CDR3 spells CASSQDRGWRDTIYF. DNA of the CDR3: TGCGCCAGCAGCCAAGATCGGGGGTGGAGAGACACCATATATTTT.

This clone appeared once. The V and J genes are TRBV30 and TRBJ1-2; TRBD1 matches 10 bases. From germline, CDR1 is GTSNPN and CDR2 SVGIG (reference sequence). V was pared by 5 bases and J by 2 bases, with 5 bases of the junction left unmatched. CDR3 size: 14 residues. CDR3 loop: CAWDRGQENYGYTF. CDR3 coding DNA: TGTGCCTGGGACAGGGGGCAGGAGAACTATGGCTACACCTTC.

The chain links TRBV29-1 to TRBJ2-3; 8 nucleotides match TRBD2. The ends lost 3 bases at V and 2 bases at J; junction bases unmatched: 4. Germline assignment: CDR1 SQVTM and CDR2 ANQGSEA. This CDR3 comprises 14 residues. CDR3 coding DNA: TGCAGCGTTGACCTAGCGGGTTACACAGATACGCAGTATTTT. Translating it yields CSVDLAGYTDTQYF.

This chain joins TRBV6-6 and TRBJ2-3, with no clear D. This CDR3 is built from 15 residues. Trimming left V 0 bases short and J 3 bases short, with 10 bases between. CDR1 and CDR2 (germline): MNHNY, SVGAGI (reference sequence). The CDR3 loop reads CASSYSFFGTDTQYF. Written as DNA, the CDR3 is TGTGCCAGCAGTTACTCGTTCTTCGGGACAGATACGCAGTATTTT.

The chain has TRBV4-1 and TRBJ2-7, with 7 nucleotides matching TRBD2. Germline loops: CDR1 MGHRA, CDR2 YSYEKL. V was clipped by 2 bases and J by 5 bases; unmatched bases: 9. CDR3 length: 15 amino acids. DNA of the CDR3: TGCGCCAGCAGCCAATTTGGGGAGGGAATCGACGAGCAGTACTTC. It encodes CASSQFGEGIDEQYF.

V gene TRBV7-9 combines with J gene TRBJ2-2, with a possible D match to TRBD1 (5 bases). The germline gives CDR1 SEHNR, CDR2 FQNEAQ (reference sequence). V was shortened by 5 bases and J by 4 bases, with 14 bases between the two germline ends. This CDR3 has 15 residues. Here the CDR3 reads CASSRKGSSTGELFF. The DNA for the CDR3 is TGTGCCAGCAGCCGCAAGGGGTCTAGCACCGGGGAGCTGTTTTTT.

The rearrangement uses TRBV9 and TRBJ1-2; TRBD1 aligns across 8 bases. Looked up from germline, CDR1 is SGDLS and CDR2 is YYNGEE. Unmatched junction bases numbered 1, after V lost 2 bases and J lost 4 bases. This CDR3 contains 13 residues. CDR3 sequence (DNA): TGTGCCAGCAGCGTCCAGGGGGCCTATGGCTACACCTTC. This encodes CASSVQGAYGYTF.

CDR3 coding DNA: TGTGCCAGCAGTGGGGGAGGACTAGCGGGAGGATTCGGAGATACGCAGTATTTT. It is translated as CASSGGGLAGGFGDTQYF. The chain couples TRBV2 to TRBJ2-3; 14 nucleotides align to TRBD2. CDR3 length: 18 amino acids. The V gene end was trimmed by 4 bases and the J gene end by 5 bases; junction bases not matched to a gene: 11. Germline V gene lookup returns CDR1 SNHLY and CDR2 FYNNEI.

The chain is built from TRBV28 and TRBJ1-1; 10 positions match TRBD1. Germline V gene sequence: CDR1 MDHEN, CDR2 SYDVKM. CDR3 size: 14 residues. V lost 6 bases to trimming and J lost 5 bases; unmatched junction nucleotides: 6. The CDR3 DNA is TGTGCCAGCAGCCGGGGACAGGGGAGAACTGAAGCTTTCTTT. Encoded protein: CASSRGQGRTEAFF.

There are a few counts of this clone. This chain joins TRBV27 and TRBJ2-7, with D possibly being TRBD1 (5 bases). CDR3 length: 12 amino acids. Trimming removed 5 bases from V and 0 bases from J, with 5 bases in between. The germline gives CDR1 MNHEY, CDR2 SMNVEV (reference sequence). The DNA of the CDR3 is TGTGCCAGCAGTGGGGCCTCCTACGAGCAGTACTTC. This codes for CASSGASYEQYF.

This CDR3 reads CASSLPQAISEQYF. The CDR3 nucleotides are TGTGCCAGCAGTTTACCACAGGCTATTAGCGAGCAGTACTTC. The rearrangement uses TRBV28 and TRBJ2-7; D may be TRBD1 (5 bases). The V gene lost 2 bases and the J gene lost 6 bases, with 14 bases spanning the gap. The germline CDR1 and CDR2 sequences are MDHEN and SYDVKM. CDR3 length equals 14 residues.

This chain connects TRBV19 to TRBJ2-5, with 8 bases aligning to TRBD1. The germline gives CDR1 LNHDA, CDR2 SQIVND (reference sequence). This CDR3 has 16 residues. The V segment lost 3 bases and the J segment 5 bases; nucleotides outside the gene matches: 11. This CDR3 reads CASSIQTGESGETQYF. The CDR3 coding sequence is TGTGCCAGTAGTATCCAGACAGGGGAGAGCGGGGAGACCCAGTACTTC.

J is TRBJ2-1 and V is TRBV6-5; possibly TRBD2 for D (6 bases). This CDR3 has 15 residues. Looked up from germline, CDR1 is MNHEY and CDR2 is SVGAGI. Trimming pared 5 bases from V and 1 base from J, leaving 12 bases between. CDR3 loop: CASSKTSRSYNEQFF. CDR3 DNA sequence: TGTGCCAGCAGTAAGACTAGTAGGTCCTACAATGAGCAGTTCTTC.

The genes are TRBV14 and TRBJ2-5; 8 bases fit TRBD2. The DNA end is more similar to TRBJ2-7, so the J call may be wrong. CDR3 length: 16 residues. Germline CDR1 and CDR2: SGHDN and FVKESK. The CDR3: CASSQEAREGLYEQYF. In DNA form, the CDR3 reads TGTGCCAGCAGCCAAGAAGCCCGGGAGGGCCTTTACGAGCAGTACTTC.

The chain employs TRBV6-5 and TRBJ1-2; tentative D call: TRBD1 (6 bases). Germline CDR1 reads MNHEY; CDR2 reads SVGAGI. The CDR3 has 13 residues. The germline V and J ends were trimmed by 5 bases and 7 bases, with 14 bases remaining between them. The chain's CDR3 is CASSEVGAGGYTF. DNA of the CDR3: TGTGCCAGCAGTGAAGTGGGGGCCGGTGGCTACACCTTC.

The CDR3 reads CASSQDPLTSTDTQYF. DNA of the CDR3: TGTGCCAGCAGCCAAGACCCGCTTACTAGCACAGATACGCAGTATTTT. The chain is built from TRBV4-2 and TRBJ2-3; D gene unclear. Trimming removed 0 bases at V and 0 bases at J, with 10 bases between. This CDR3 region has 16 residues. Per the germline V gene, CDR1 is LGHNA and CDR2 is YNFKEQ.

This clone has just one count. The genes are TRBV5-1 and TRBJ1-2; the match to TRBD1 covers 8 bases. CDR1 SGHRS and CDR2 YFSETQ come from the germline V gene. The V gene end was trimmed by 1 base and the J gene end by 4 bases; junction bases not matched to a gene: 6. CDR3 length: 15 residues. The CDR3: CASSLSMDRVYGYTF. In DNA, the CDR3 is TGCGCCAGCAGCTTGTCGATGGACAGGGTCTATGGCTACACCTTC.

This clone was recorded once. This chain links TRBV30 with TRBJ2-7; TRBD2 matches at 8 bases. From germline, CDR1 is GTSNPN and CDR2 SVGIG (reference sequence). The CDR3 is 15 amino acids. The ends lost 8 bases at V and 12 bases at J; junction bases unmatched: 24. CDR3 nucleotide sequence: TGTGCCGGGGGGTGGCCCAGCACCGGGACTAGAAGTCTGTACTTC. It translates to CAGGWPSTGTRSLYF.

The V and J genes are TRBV27 and TRBJ1-5, with 7 nucleotides matching TRBD1. The ends lost 5 bases at V and 3 bases at J; junction bases unmatched: 4. The CDR3 loop spans 14 amino acids. Germline V gene lookup returns CDR1 MNHEY and CDR2 SMNVEV (reference sequence). CDR3 protein: CASSPTGLNQPQHF. As DNA, the CDR3 is TGTGCCAGCAGTCCGACAGGGCTCAATCAGCCCCAGCATTTT.

The rearrangement joins TRBV7-9 to TRBJ1-2, with D possibly matching TRBD1 (5 bases). CDR1 is SEHNR and CDR2 is FQNEAQ in the germline V gene (reference sequence). The CDR3 is 13 amino acids. Trimming removed 0 bases at V and 3 bases at J, with 5 bases between. CDR3 in DNA: TGTGCCAGCAGCTTAGCCAGGGACTATGGCTACACCTTC. This codes for CASSLARDYGYTF.

The chain is built from TRBV5-1 and TRBJ1-1; no clear D gene. CDR1 is SGHRS and CDR2 is YFSETQ in the germline V gene. The CDR3 is 11 amino acids. Trimming removed 5 bases at V and 2 bases at J, with 4 bases between. The CDR3 sequence is CASSLNTEAFF. For the CDR3, the DNA is TGCGCCAGCAGTTTAAACACTGAAGCTTTCTTT.